This TCR beta chain was profiled in a study of T cells after posttransplantation cyclophosphamide. Germline CDR1 is KGHSH and CDR2 is LQKENI. The V and J ends lost 3 bases and 6 bases, in that order; junction bases with no gene match: 2. The CDR3 extends over 13 amino acids. Treatment was busulfan-fludarabine conditioning, a marrow graft, and cyclophosphamide on days +3 and +4. In regard to this clone: What it binds is unknown.

Generated by immunoSEQ multiplex PCR, the TCRdb table keeps only in-frame clones and is missing some. The data show approximately 5,000 clones, with over 70% seen just once and about 3.9% held by the top ten. General observations from the study: Recipient CMV seropositivity and CMV reactivation strongly tracked TRB clonality. Donor CD8+ memory clones often dominated recipient blood repertoires at later times.

This receptor was taken from a male patient in his forties or fifties who received an allogeneic stem cell transplant from a related donor and was CMV-positive. Part of the T cell pool may stem from the graft donor. The V call is TRBV18, the J call TRBJ1-5; 7 positions match TRBD1. This material consisted of PBMCs, taken after allogeneic stem cell transplant with posttransplant cyclophosphamide. The DNA of the CDR3 is TGTGCCAGCTCACCCGGGACAGCTCAGCCCCAGCATTTT. Translated, it gives CASSPGTAQPQHF.